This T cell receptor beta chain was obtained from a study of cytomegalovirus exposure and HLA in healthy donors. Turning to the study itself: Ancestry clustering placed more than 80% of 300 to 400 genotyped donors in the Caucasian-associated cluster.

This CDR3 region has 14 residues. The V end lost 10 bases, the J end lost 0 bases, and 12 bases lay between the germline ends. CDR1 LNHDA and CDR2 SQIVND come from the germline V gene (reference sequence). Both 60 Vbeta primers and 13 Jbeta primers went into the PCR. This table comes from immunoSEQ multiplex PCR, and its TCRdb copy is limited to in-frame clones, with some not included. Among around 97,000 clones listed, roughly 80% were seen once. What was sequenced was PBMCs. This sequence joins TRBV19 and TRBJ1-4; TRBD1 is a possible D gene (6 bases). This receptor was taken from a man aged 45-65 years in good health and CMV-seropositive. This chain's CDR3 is CATENRATNEKLFF. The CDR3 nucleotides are TGTGCCACCGAAAACAGGGCAACTAATGAAAAACTGTTTTTT.